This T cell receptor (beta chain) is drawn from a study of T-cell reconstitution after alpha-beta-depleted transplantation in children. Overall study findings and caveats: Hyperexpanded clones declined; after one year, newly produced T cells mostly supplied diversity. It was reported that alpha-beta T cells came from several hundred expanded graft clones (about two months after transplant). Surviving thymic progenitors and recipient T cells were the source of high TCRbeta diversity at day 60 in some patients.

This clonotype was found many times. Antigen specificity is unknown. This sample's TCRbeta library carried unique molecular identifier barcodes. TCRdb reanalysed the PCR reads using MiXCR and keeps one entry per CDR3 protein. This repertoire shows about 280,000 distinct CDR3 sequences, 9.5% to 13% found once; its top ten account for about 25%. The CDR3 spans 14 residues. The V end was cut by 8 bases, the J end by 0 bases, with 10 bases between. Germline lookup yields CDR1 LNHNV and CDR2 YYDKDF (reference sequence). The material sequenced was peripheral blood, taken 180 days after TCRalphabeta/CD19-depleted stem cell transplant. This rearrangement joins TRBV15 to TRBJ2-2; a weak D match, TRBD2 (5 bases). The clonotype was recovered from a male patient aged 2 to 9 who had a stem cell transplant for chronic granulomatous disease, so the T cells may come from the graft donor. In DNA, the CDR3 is TGTGCCACCCGAATGCGGGCGAACACCGGGGAGCTGTTTTTT. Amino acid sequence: CATRMRANTGELFF.